The 2 T cell receptor beta chains given below trace back to one sample, sequenced in a study of CD8+ T cells in alopecia areata. Sequencing used cDNA as its template, made by extracting RNA and reverse transcribing it. Assay used: immunoSEQ multiplex PCR; TCRdb lists only in-frame clones, some missing. The data hold 90,000 to 150,000 clones, with less than 70% observed a single time. What was sequenced was CD4+ T cells sorted from blood. The receptors here all came from a human donor in good health.

This chain uses TRBV6-6 with TRBJ1-1; D uncertain. The V gene lost 10 bases and the J gene lost 2 bases, with 14 bases spanning the gap. Germline-derived CDR1 and CDR2 are MNHNY and SVGAGI (reference sequence). The CDR3 totals 13 residues. The CDR3: CATALGPNTEAFF. The CDR3 DNA is TGTGCCACCGCACTAGGGCCCAACACTGAAGCTTTCTTT.

V gene TRBV5-4 combines with J gene TRBJ1-1; TRBD1 matches 8 bases. Germline CDR1 reads SGHNT; CDR2 reads YYREEE (reference sequence). Trimming took 4 bases from V and 1 from J; bases not matched to a gene: 6. The CDR3 has 15 amino acids. The CDR3: CASSPRQGQNTEAFF. In nucleotides, the CDR3 is TGTGCCAGCAGCCCCAGACAGGGGCAGAACACTGAAGCTTTCTTT.